These 31 T cell receptor beta chains were all obtained from the same sample, sequenced in a study of molecular identifiers for immune sequencing clone quantification. TCRdb processed the PCR reads anew with MiXCR; each CDR3 protein has one entry. This table holds roughly 320,000 distinct CDR3 sequences, around 21% found once. The source material was naive CD8+ T cells from blood, with Jurkat cell RNA spiked in. The subset is: FACS-sorted CD8+CD4-CCR7+CD45RA+ naive T cells. These receptors were obtained from a human donor in good health. Some libraries in this study had Jurkat cell RNA spiked in.

This clonotype has a count of ten or more. This chain joins TRBV27 and TRBJ2-1; 8 positions agree with TRBD1. CDR1 and CDR2 (germline): MNHEY, SMNVEV (reference sequence). V gave up 8 bases and J gave up 7 bases; unmatched junction bases: 13. The CDR3 sequence is 15 residues long. The CDR3 sequence is CASGAGQGYMNEQFF. The CDR3 DNA reads as TGTGCCAGCGGTGCCGGACAGGGTTATATGAATGAGCAGTTCTTC.

The chain carries TRBV20-1 and TRBJ2-7; 7 positions agree with TRBD1. CDR1 and CDR2 (germline): DFQATT, SNEGSKA (reference sequence). V lost 2 bases, J lost 6 bases, and 13 bases stayed unmatched. The CDR3 is 15 residues long. The CDR3 nucleotides read TGCAGTGCTAGAAACCCACAAAGGGGGCTAGGCGAGCAGTACTTC. This sequence encodes CSARNPQRGLGEQYF.

The table lists this clonotype with a few counts. This chain links TRBV6-5 with TRBJ1-3; D remains ambiguous. Germline V CDR1 and CDR2: MNHEY, SVGAGI. CDR3 length equals 17 residues. V was pared by 5 bases and J by 4 bases, with 21 bases between. Written as DNA, the CDR3 is TGTGCCAGCAGTCCGCATGACCCGGCCGGAGCGGGAAACACCATATATTTT. Its protein is CASSPHDPAGAGNTIYF.

A word on this clonotype: A much larger clone differs by one base, so this may be a read error. The genes are TRBV4-3 and TRBJ2-7; D is perhaps TRBD1 (6 bases). This CDR3 comprises 15 residues. Germline V lookup: CDR1 LGHNA, CDR2 YSLEER. The V end was cut by 1 base, the J end by 3 bases, with 13 bases between. DNA for the CDR3: TGCGCCAGCAGCCAAGGACCCGGACAGAGCTACGAGCAGTACTTC. Translating gives CASSQGPGQSYEQYF.

This clonotype has at least ten counts. The rearrangement joins TRBV7-2 to TRBJ2-3; TRBD2 matches 7 bases. Unmatched junction bases numbered 6, after V lost 1 base and J lost 2 bases. Germline CDR1 SGHTA, CDR2 FQGNSA. The CDR3 is made up of 16 amino acids. In DNA, the CDR3 is TGTGCCAGCAGCTTAGGGGCTAGCGGACACACAGATACGCAGTATTTT. This translates into CASSLGASGHTDTQYF.

In its sample, this clonotype was seen many times. The chain links TRBV12-3 or TRBV12-4 to TRBJ1-5; 8 bases are shared with TRBD1. The CDR3 has 15 residues. Trimming removed 6 bases from V and 1 base from J; junction bases left unmatched: 5. CDR3 in DNA: TGTGCCAGCAGCTTAACAGGGGGAAGCAATCAGCCCCAGCATTTT. It encodes CASSLTGGSNQPQHF.

Of note for this clonotype: A much larger clone sits a single nucleotide away, making a read error possible. The chain's CDR3 is CASRPSGVEEAYF. In nucleotides, the CDR3 is TGTGCCAGCAGGCCGTCGGGTGTCGAGGAAGCTTACTTT. The genes are TRBV6-5 and TRBJ1-1; D call uncertain. The CDR3 is 13 residues long. Per germline, CDR1 MNHEY and CDR2 SVGAGI.

This clonotype occurred many times. The V call is TRBV7-8, the J call TRBJ2-1, with 9 bases fitting TRBD2. Germline V gene data show CDR1 as SGHVS and CDR2 as FQNEAQ. After removal of 0 bases from V and 9 bases from J, the junction contained 3 bases not matched to a gene. This CDR3 spans 14 amino acids. The CDR3 DNA reads as TGTGCCAGCAGCTTAGCTAGCGGGGGCTTTGAGCAGTTCTTC. Translated, it gives CASSLASGGFEQFF.

This clonotype was observed a few times. The V gene is TRBV2, the J gene TRBJ1-3; D is unresolved. V gave up 6 bases and J gave up 0 bases, with 27 bases separating them. The CDR3 sequence is 20 residues long. CDR1 and CDR2 (germline): SNHLY, FYNNEI. The CDR3 DNA reads as TGTGCCAGCAGATCCACCCGGGCTTCGTTCTCTCCTAGCTCTGGAAACACCATATATTTT. Translation gives CASRSTRASFSPSSGNTIYF. Looking up the rest from reference TRBV2 and TRBJ1-3 gives the full variable domain: EPEVTQTPSHQVTQMGQEVILRCVPISNHLYFYWYRQILGQKVEFLVSFYNNEISEKSEIFDDQFSVERPDGSNFTLKIRSTKLEDSAMYFCASRSTRASFSPSSGNTIYFGEGSWLTVV.

Ten or more counts support this clonotype. The chain joins TRBV24-1 to TRBJ2-3; a weak D match, TRBD2 (6 bases). The CDR3 has 16 residues. The V gene lost 4 bases and the J gene lost 2 bases, with 15 bases spanning the gap. The V gene's germline CDR1 is KGHDR and CDR2 SFDVKD. CDR3 amino acids: CATSDPTRSDTDTQYF. CDR3 DNA: TGTGCCACCAGTGACCCGACTAGGTCGGACACAGATACGCAGTATTTT.

Regarding this clonotype: This may come from a read error, since a much larger clone is one base off. As DNA, the CDR3 is TGTGCCAGCAGCTTACCGGACGAGCCCGCGGGGGAGCAGTACTTC. This codes for CASSLPDEPAGEQYF. J is TRBJ2-7 and V is TRBV7-9, with TRBD2 as a possible D gene (6 bases). Trimming stripped 2 bases from V and 7 bases from J, with 18 bases between. The CDR3 is made up of 15 amino acids. Germline-derived CDR1 and CDR2 are SEHNR and FQNEAQ (reference sequence). Based on the CDR3 plus reference TRBV7-9 and TRBJ2-7, the full variable domain is DTGVSQNPRHKITKRGQNVTFRCDPISEHNRLYWYRQTLGQGPEFLTYFQNEAQLEKSRLLSDRFSAERPKGSFSTLEIQRTEQGDSAMYLCASSLPDEPAGEQYFGPGTRLTVT.

This clonotype was counted at least ten times. This sequence joins TRBV15 and TRBJ1-2, with 7 nucleotides matching TRBD1. Germline CDR1 LNHNV, CDR2 YYDKDF (reference sequence). CDR3 length equals 16 residues. The trim removed 1 base at V and 2 bases at J, leaving 7 bases unmatched. CDR3 sequence reads: CATSRAPGQQNYGYTF. DNA of the CDR3: TGTGCCACCAGCAGAGCACCGGGACAGCAAAACTATGGCTACACCTTC. The full variable domain, in which reference TRBV15 and TRBJ1-2 provide the parts outside the CDR3, is DAMVIQNPRYQVTQFGKPVTLSCSQTLNHNVMYWYQQKSSQAPKLLFHYYDKDFNNEADTPDNFQSRRPNTSFCFLDIRSPGLGDTAMYLCATSRAPGQQNYGYTFGSGTRLTVV.

This clonotype appeared many times. The chain recombines TRBV5-6 with TRBJ1-5; 7 bases are shared with TRBD1. CDR3 length: 15 residues. V lost 4 bases, J lost 1 base, and 5 bases stayed unmatched. Per germline, CDR1 SGHDT and CDR2 YYEEEE. CDR3 DNA: TGTGCCAGCAGCCAAGGGGGCTTAAGCAATCAGCCCCAGCATTTT. The encoded protein is CASSQGGLSNQPQHF.

This clonotype was counted many times. The V and J genes are TRBV5-5 and TRBJ2-2, with D perhaps matching TRBD1 (6 bases). This CDR3 has 15 residues. Trimming removed 2 bases from V and 2 bases from J, with 10 bases in between. CDR1 is SGHKS and CDR2 is YYEKEE in the germline V gene (reference sequence). CDR3 amino acids: CASSFGQSNTGELFF. DNA of the CDR3: TGTGCCAGCAGCTTCGGACAGAGCAACACCGGGGAGCTGTTTTTT.

The table lists this clonotype with a few counts. The chain joins TRBV27 to TRBJ2-7; D perhaps matches TRBD2 (6 bases). The CDR3 totals 13 residues. V was shortened by 8 bases and J by 5 bases, with 16 bases between the two germline ends. The germline V gene has CDR1 MNHEY and CDR2 SMNVEV (reference sequence). CDR3 DNA: TGTGCCAGCGGGGTGACTAGTTACCACGAGCAGTACTTC. Amino acid sequence: CASGVTSYHEQYF.

This chain joins TRBV4-1 and TRBJ2-1; 7 bases match TRBD1. The CDR3 is 15 amino acids. The germline gives CDR1 MGHRA, CDR2 YSYEKL. V gave up 6 bases and J gave up 6 bases; unmatched junction bases: 11. The CDR3 loop reads CASSPSEGAPNEQFF. The CDR3 DNA is TGCGCCAGCAGTCCAAGTGAGGGGGCGCCCAATGAGCAGTTCTTC.

There are a few counts of this clonotype. The chain joins TRBV6-1 to TRBJ1-4; D is uncertain. This CDR3 is 14 amino acids long. Deletions cut 3 bases from V and 8 bases from J, with 13 bases between. The V gene's germline CDR1 is MNHNS and CDR2 SASEGT. The DNA of the CDR3 is TGTGCCAGCAGTGACTGGGGAGGGCAAGAAAAACTGTTTTTT. Its protein is CASSDWGGQEKLFF.

This clonotype has only a few counts. This chain uses TRBV27 with TRBJ1-1, with 8 bases that match TRBD1. Germline V lookup: CDR1 MNHEY, CDR2 SMNVEV (reference sequence). J lost 3 bases, V lost 6 bases, and 12 bases had no gene match. This CDR3 contains 16 residues. The chain's CDR3 is CASRPDRGLVDTEAFF. The CDR3 DNA reads TGTGCCAGCAGGCCAGACAGGGGTTTGGTTGACACTGAAGCTTTCTTT.

In regard to this clonotype: Possible read error: a much larger clone is one base away. V usage is TRBV4-1 and J usage is TRBJ1-5, with no clear D. The length of the CDR3 is 17 residues. Germline assignment: CDR1 MGHRA and CDR2 YSYEKL. V was trimmed by 1 base and J by 0 bases, leaving 13 bases between them. The CDR3 sequence is CASSQGHERGSNQPQHF. In DNA, the CDR3 is TGCGCCAGCAGCCAAGGACACGAACGGGGTAGCAATCAGCCCCAGCATTTT.

As to this clonotype: A much larger clonotype is one base distant, so this may be a read error. The rearrangement uses TRBV12-3 or TRBV12-4 and TRBJ2-2; 7 bases match TRBD1. This CDR3 region has 15 residues. V shed 4 bases, J shed 4 bases, and the junction held 6 bases outside the gene matches. CDR3 bases: TGTGCCAGCAGTTCCGGGACAGCGAGCACCGGGGAGCTGTTTTTT. As protein: CASSSGTASTGELFF.

This clonotype was seen a few times. A read error may produce the germline difference seen at one junction end. The rearrangement joins TRBV6-5 to TRBJ1-2; D gene unclear. The germline gives CDR1 MNHEY, CDR2 SVGAGI. The CDR3 is 13 amino acids. The CDR3 sequence: CARSYVRAHGYTF. The CDR3 DNA reads TGTGCCCGCAGTTACGTGAGGGCCCATGGCTACACCTTC.

About this clonotype itself: The CDR3 carries no conserved terminal phenylalanine or tryptophan, so it likely arises from a read error. The CDR3, as DNA: TGTGCCACAGGGCTGGCAGGGATCACCTACGAGCAGTACCTC. Its translation is CATGLAGITYEQYL. V usage is TRBV6-5 and J usage is TRBJ2-7, with D possibly matching TRBD1 (5 bases). CDR1 MNHEY and CDR2 SVGAGI come from the germline V gene. CDR3 size: 14 residues. Between the trimmed V and J ends, which lost 10 bases and 2 bases, there was a span of 18 bases.

A note on this clonotype: A much bigger clone sits one base away, suggesting this may be a read error. This sequence joins TRBV29-1 and TRBJ2-3, with unresolved D. CDR3 size: 11 residues. V gave up 7 bases and J gave up 5 bases, with 10 bases separating them. CDR1 is SQVTM, CDR2 ANQGSEA, per germline. DNA of the CDR3: TGCAGCGCTCCCAGCGTAGATACGCAGTATTTT. Residues: CSAPSVDTQYF.

This clonotype came up many times. This chain connects TRBV6-5 to TRBJ1-1, with 7 bases aligning to TRBD1. The germline V gene encodes CDR1 MNHEY and CDR2 SVGAGI. V dropped 6 bases and J dropped 3; count of bases not matched to a gene: 7. The CDR3 is made up of 14 amino acids. Written as DNA, the CDR3 is TGTGCCAGCAGCGTCCAGGGGGAGGACACTGAAGCTTTCTTT. Residues: CASSVQGEDTEAFF.

This clonotype was counted ten times or more. The chain uses TRBV20-1 and TRBJ2-7; tentative D call: TRBD1 (6 bases). V lost 5 bases and J 2 bases, leaving 10 bases between the germline ends. The V gene's germline CDR1 is DFQATT and CDR2 SNEGSKA (reference sequence). The CDR3 runs 12 residues. The DNA of the CDR3 is TGCAGTGCTGGTCAGGGGACCTACGAGCAGTACTTC. Its translation is CSAGQGTYEQYF.

To note about this clonotype: The junction departs from germline at one end; a sequencing error may be responsible. The V and J genes are TRBV5-6 and TRBJ2-5; D call uncertain. This CDR3 spans 14 amino acids. Germline CDR1 is SGHDT and CDR2 is YYEEEE. This CDR3 is CASSPESRIETQHF. CDR3 DNA sequence: TGTGCCAGCAGCCCGGAATCCAGGATAGAGACCCAGCACTTC.

In this sample, this clonotype turned up a few times. The V call is TRBV19, the J call TRBJ2-7, with 7 bases matching TRBD2. Germline trimming cut 3 bases from V and 5 bases from J; bases unmatched to any gene: 7. In germline, CDR1 is LNHDA, CDR2 SQIVND (reference sequence). CDR3 length: 14 residues. CDR3 amino acids: CASSIPGGSNEQYF. The DNA of the CDR3 is TGTGCCAGTAGTATTCCCGGCGGGAGTAACGAGCAGTACTTC.

This clonotype was found many times. The chain has TRBV28 and TRBJ2-5, with 11 bases matching TRBD2. The germline V gene has CDR1 MDHEN and CDR2 SYDVKM. V shed 6 bases and J 1 base; nucleotides not matched to a gene: 7. This CDR3 has 16 residues. This CDR3 is CASRPTSGKGQETQYF. Written as DNA, the CDR3 is TGTGCCAGCAGACCGACTAGCGGGAAAGGCCAAGAGACCCAGTACTTC.

This clonotype was recorded at least ten times. The chain carries TRBV23-1 and TRBJ2-3; the D is unclear. TRBV23-1 is known as an ORF, though its function is uncertain. Trimming removed 4 bases from V and 4 bases from J, with 18 bases in between. The CDR3 runs 16 residues. The CDR3: CASSPRHHLYPDTQYF. DNA of the CDR3: TGCGCCAGCAGTCCTCGCCACCACCTTTATCCAGATACGCAGTATTTT.

This clonotype showed up just a few times. The J gene is TRBJ2-3, the V gene TRBV30; TRBD2 might be the D (5 bases). With 2 bases removed from V and 2 bases from J, the gap between germline ends came to 11 bases. From germline, CDR1 is GTSNPN and CDR2 SVGIG (reference sequence). This CDR3 has 14 amino acids. CDR3 amino acids: CAWSTRTFTDTQYF. The CDR3 coding sequence is TGTGCCTGGAGTACTCGGACTTTCACAGATACGCAGTATTTT. The whole variable domain, filled in from reference TRBV30 and TRBJ2-3, reads SQTIHQWPATLVQPVGSPLSLECTVEGTSNPNLYWYRQAAGRGLQLLFYSVGIGQISSEVPQNLSASRPQDRQFILSSKKLLLSDSGFYLCAWSTRTFTDTQYFGPGTRLTVL.

This clonotype was seen a handful of times. The gene calls are TRBV19 and TRBJ1-5; 8 nucleotides align to TRBD1. The CDR3 extends over 15 amino acids. The V and J ends lost 7 bases and 4 bases, in that order; junction bases with no gene match: 9. Germline CDR1 is LNHDA and CDR2 is SQIVND (reference sequence). The CDR3 reads CASTLGQGTNQPQHF. The DNA of the CDR3 is TGTGCCAGTACTCTCGGACAGGGAACAAATCAGCCCCAGCATTTT. The full variable domain, with the rest looked up from reference TRBV19 and TRBJ1-5, is DGGITQSPKYLFRKEGQNVTLSCEQNLNHDAMYWYRQDPGQGLRLIYYSQIVNDFQKGDIAEGYSVSREKKESFPLTVTSAQKNPTAFYLCASTLGQGTNQPQHFGDGTRLSIL.